Listed below are T cell receptor beta chains from one sample, sequenced in a study of blood T cell repertoires in COVID-19. This table comes from immunoSEQ multiplex PCR, and its TCRdb copy is limited to in-frame clones, with some not included. The sample shows some 200,000 clones, nearly 90% of them seen only once. The sample consisted of peripheral blood. Every receptor here comes from a young woman who had recovered from COVID-19. The CDR3 runs from the conserved cysteine through the conserved F or W.

length	V	CDR3
16	TRBV30	CAWSTGLAGGFYEQYF
16	TRBV18	CASSPRTSGSYNEQFF
18	TRBV10-1	CASSENLAGVGGRETQYF
16	TRBV6-2/TRBV6-3	CASSYSRGLLNTEAFF
14	TRBV4-1	CASSPRVSNGEQYF
14	TRBV5-1	CASRLAGINYEQYF
15	TRBV30	CAWALAGAYTDTQYF
17	TRBV5-6	CASSPWGGRVDRYEQYF
14	TRBV6-5	CASSYNGGSGELFF
16	TRBV5-6	CASSLSVSGGHNEQFF
16	TRBV20-1	CSASIRDRDFTDTQYF
13	TRBV7-3	CASSLNEASPLHF
16	TRBV10-3	CAISESEAKINYGYTF
17	TRBV19	CASSTGHPFYSNQPQHF
16	TRBV19	CASSMARHFSNQPQHF
15	TRBV9	CASSVGTGAGQPQHF
15	TRBV9	CASSVGGRDSYEQYF
13	TRBV27	CASSFSRFYGYTF
13	TRBV6-5	CASSYSRDTEAFF
15	TRBV19	CASSATGNSNQPQHF
14	TRBV6-5	CASSYSLTGSEAFF
15	TRBV30	CAWSWTSGTAYEQYF
14	TRBV24-1	CATSEQGAASPLHF
16	TRBV30	CAWSVALDSGANVLTF
15	TRBV6-5	CASSKTSGRRQTQYF
15	TRBV25-1	CASSVNSESSYEQYF
16	TRBV19	CASSQDRGVVNTEAFF
12	TRBV30	CAWKGAGNTIYF
18	TRBV9	CASSNPGTGVGSSYEQYF
16	TRBV7-2	CASSPAGAGVYGELFF
15	TRBV9	CASSVSQGAATEAFF
14	TRBV13	CASSSQMGTDTQYF
15	TRBV27	CASSLSGTGIYGYTF
14	TRBV13	CASSSALAGSEQYF
16	TRBV10-3	CAIRATGGARDTEAFF
13	TRBV12-3/TRBV12-4	CASSSTGFHEQYF
15	TRBV14	CASSPTSGSYNEQFF
15	TRBV19	CASSKERANEETQYF
16	TRBV7-6	CASSPTWTGTYYGYTF
15	TRBV18	CASSPFGGREHEQYF
16	TRBV4-3	CASSQGPAGDFNEQFF
15	TRBV7-9	CASSLGFRLQETQYF
15	TRBV14	CASRLAGGPSGELFF
19	TRBV19	CASSPLTRPSEPYTDTQYF
16	TRBV5-1	CASSLREQGAMNEQFF
13	TRBV29-1	CSVEFDAGAEAFF
16	TRBV24-1	CATRAGGAGAKNIQYF
19	TRBV6-2/TRBV6-3	CASSLTSGRASLLEDTQYF
11	TRBV25-1	CASSGGDRPHF
17	TRBV4-1	CASSQELGSGGTGELFF
14	TRBV19	CASTRTGRNQPQHF
14	TRBV6-4	CASSESQGLGELFF
14	TRBV7-9	CASSLEAVNYGYTF
14	TRBV5-4	CASSLENRGDGYTF
14	TRBV19	CASSSLGAGERAFF